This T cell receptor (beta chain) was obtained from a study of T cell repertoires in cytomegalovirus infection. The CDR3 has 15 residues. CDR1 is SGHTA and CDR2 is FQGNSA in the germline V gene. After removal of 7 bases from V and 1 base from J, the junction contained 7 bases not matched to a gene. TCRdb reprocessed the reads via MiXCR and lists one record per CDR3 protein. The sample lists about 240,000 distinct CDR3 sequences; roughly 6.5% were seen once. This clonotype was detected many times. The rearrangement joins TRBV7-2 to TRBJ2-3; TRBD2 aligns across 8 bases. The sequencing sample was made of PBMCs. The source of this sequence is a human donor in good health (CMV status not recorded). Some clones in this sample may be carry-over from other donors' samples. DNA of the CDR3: TGTGCCAGCAAGACAAATAGCGGGGGCACAGATACGCAGTATTTT. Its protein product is CASKTNSGGTDTQYF.